This passage covers 20 T cell receptor beta chains from one sample sequenced in a study of pediatric ulcerative colitis. The method was immunoSEQ multiplex PCR; TCRdb's version includes in-frame clones alone and lacks a portion of them. The data contain 30,000 to 35,000 clones, 81% of them singletons. During colonoscopy, one to two rectal pinch biopsies were collected. Sequencing input: gut tissue. The receptors were sampled from a boy between 10 and 17 years old with mild ulcerative colitis.

The chain employs TRBV7-9 and TRBJ1-4; D not resolved. Trimming removed 0 bases from V and 6 bases from J, with 14 bases in between. The CDR3 totals 16 residues. CDR1 and CDR2 from the germline V gene are SEHNR and FQNEAQ (reference sequence). For the CDR3, the DNA is TGTGCCAGCAGCTTAGCCGGCGCGGGGTTACATGAAAAACTGTTTTTT. Its translation: CASSLAGAGLHEKLFF.

The V and J genes are TRBV30 and TRBJ1-2; D call uncertain. Between the trimmed V and J ends, which lost 0 bases and 6 bases, there was a span of 14 bases. The germline V gene encodes CDR1 GTSNPN and CDR2 SVGIG (reference sequence). The CDR3 is 14 residues long. The CDR3 is CAWSVLNTWDGYTF. The CDR3 DNA is TGTGCCTGGAGTGTTCTGAACACCTGGGATGGCTACACCTTC.

The chain employs TRBV30 and TRBJ2-7; the D gene is possibly TRBD2 (6 bases). The CDR3 spans 13 residues. Trimming pared 2 bases from V and 13 bases from J, leaving 21 bases between. The germline gives CDR1 GTSNPN, CDR2 SVGIG (reference sequence). The CDR3 DNA reads TGTGCCTGGAGTCTTACTATCACTAGCACCGACTACTTC. This encodes CAWSLTITSTDYF.

The chain uses TRBV6-8 and TRBJ1-6; 9 bases map to TRBD1. The V gene's germline CDR1 is MNHGY and CDR2 SAAAGT. The V and J ends lost 4 bases and 0 bases, in that order; junction bases with no gene match: 16. The CDR3 covers 21 residues. In DNA form, the CDR3 reads TGTGCCAGCAGTTTACGGGACAGGGATTGTAGAGCTAGCTCCTATAATTCACCCCTCCACTTT. Amino acid sequence: CASSLRDRDCRASSYNSPLHF.

This chain links TRBV19 with TRBJ1-3, with D perhaps TRBD1 (5 bases). Germline V gene sequence: CDR1 LNHDA, CDR2 SQIVND (reference sequence). This CDR3 has 15 amino acids. Between the trimmed V and J ends, which lost 6 bases and 1 base, there was a span of 13 bases. The CDR3 sequence: CASRRGSLSGNTIYF. CDR3 bases: TGTGCCAGTAGAAGGGGATCTCTTTCTGGAAACACCATATATTTT. Full variable domain (rest looked up from reference TRBV19 and TRBJ1-3): DGGITQSPKYLFRKEGQNVTLSCEQNLNHDAMYWYRQDPGQGLRLIYYSQIVNDFQKGDIAEGYSVSREKKESFPLTVTSAQKNPTAFYLCASRRGSLSGNTIYFGEGSWLTVV.

The V and J genes are TRBV4-1 and TRBJ1-1, with TRBD1 as a possible D gene (5 bases). The CDR3 is made up of 16 amino acids. Trimming cost V 3 bases and J 5 bases, with 19 bases left between them. Germline loops: CDR1 MGHRA, CDR2 YSYEKL. The CDR3 DNA reads as TGCGCCAGCAGCCAGGCCAGTGGGGGTATCGGGACTGAAGCTTTCTTT. The encoded protein is CASSQASGGIGTEAFF.

The chain employs TRBV5-1 and TRBJ1-2; D unclear. With 4 bases removed from V and 0 bases from J, the gap between germline ends came to 16 bases. Germline values: CDR1 SGHRS, CDR2 YFSETQ. The length of the CDR3 is 16 residues. The CDR3 DNA reads as TGCGCCAGCAGCCGGGCAGTTCCTCTCACTAACTATGGCTACACCTTC. Translation: CASSRAVPLTNYGYTF.

The chain joins TRBV29-1 to TRBJ2-5; the match to TRBD1 covers 12 bases. CDR3 size: 14 residues. Trimming at V came to 7 bases and at J to 5 bases, leaving 8 bases not matched to a gene. Germline CDR1 is SQVTM and CDR2 is ANQGSEA. This CDR3 reads CSGSRDRGLETQYF. The CDR3 coding sequence is TGCAGCGGATCCCGGGACAGGGGGCTGGAGACCCAGTACTTC.

For the CDR3, the DNA is TGCGCCAGCAGAGCTAGCGGGGGCCCGTTGCCGCAGTATTTT. Amino acid sequence: CASRASGGPLPQYF. J is TRBJ2-3 and V is TRBV10-2; 10 bases map to TRBD2. V lost 6 bases, J lost 10 bases, and 10 bases stayed unmatched. The CDR3 sequence is 14 residues long. Germline V gene lookup returns CDR1 WSHSY and CDR2 SAAADI.

This chain links TRBV18 with TRBJ2-6; D is uncertain. The CDR3 covers 18 residues. Germline CDR1 KGHSH, CDR2 LQKENI. Trimming took 3 bases from V and 0 from J, leaving 15 bases between them. CDR3 sequence reads: CASSPQADRYSGANVLTF. For the CDR3, the DNA is TGTGCCAGCTCACCCCAGGCGGACCGATACTCTGGGGCCAACGTCCTGACTTTC.

The chain uses TRBV2 and TRBJ1-2, with D perhaps TRBD1 (6 bases). This CDR3 comprises 16 residues. Trimming removed 6 bases at V and 3 bases at J, with 20 bases between. Germline CDR1 is SNHLY and CDR2 is FYNNEI. As DNA, the CDR3 is TGTGCCAGCAGACCATTTGCGGGGGCGCGGGACTATGGCTACACCTTC. It yields the protein CASRPFAGARDYGYTF.

This clone was detected once. The J gene is TRBJ1-5, the V gene TRBV6-4; 9 positions match TRBD1. The CDR3 is made up of 15 amino acids. The germline gives CDR1 MRHNA, CDR2 SNTAGT. V lost 3 bases, J lost 6 bases, and 6 bases stayed unmatched. For the CDR3, the DNA is TGTGCCAGCAGTGAGGGCCGACAGGGGGGTCAGCCCCAGCATTTT. Protein: CASSEGRQGGQPQHF.

The genes are TRBV10-2 and TRBJ2-1, with 10 bases fitting TRBD1. V shed 6 bases, J shed 6 bases, and the junction held 5 bases outside the gene matches. CDR3 size: 14 residues. From germline, CDR1 is WSHSY and CDR2 SAAADI. The CDR3 spells CASRTGTGVNEQFF. The CDR3 DNA follows: TGCGCCAGCAGGACCGGGACAGGGGTCAATGAGCAGTTCTTC.

In this sample, this clone turned up a few times. The rearrangement links TRBV18 to TRBJ1-5; D gene ambiguous. The CDR3 extends over 14 amino acids. Trimming took 2 bases from V and 3 from J, leaving 8 bases between them. Germline lookup yields CDR1 KGHSH and CDR2 LQKENI. CDR3 amino acids: CASSPTLNNQPQHF. The CDR3 region has the DNA TGTGCCAGCTCACCAACACTGAACAATCAGCCCCAGCATTTT. Looking up the rest from reference TRBV18 and TRBJ1-5 gives the full variable domain: NAGVMQNPRHLVRRRGQEARLRCSPMKGHSHVYWYRQLPEEGLKFMVYLQKENIIDESGMPKERFSAEFPKEGPSILRIQQVVRGDSAAYFCASSPTLNNQPQHFGDGTRLSIL.

The rearrangement joins TRBV5-6 to TRBJ2-5; 10 bases map to TRBD1. The CDR3 totals 16 residues. The V gene's germline CDR1 is SGHDT and CDR2 YYEEEE. Germline trimming cut 0 bases from V and 4 bases from J; bases unmatched to any gene: 6. CDR3 sequence: CASSLVGQGERETQYF. The CDR3 DNA reads as TGTGCCAGCAGCTTGGTAGGACAGGGGGAAAGAGAGACCCAGTACTTC.

This clone was observed a single time. This sequence joins TRBV30 and TRBJ1-3, with a possible D match to TRBD1 (6 bases). V lost 7 bases, J lost 4 bases, and 17 bases lay in between. In germline, CDR1 is GTSNPN, CDR2 SVGIG (reference sequence). The CDR3 has 14 amino acids. This chain's CDR3 is CASNPQGSGNTIYF. CDR3 in DNA: TGTGCCTCTAATCCACAGGGCTCAGGAAACACCATATATTTT.

The rearrangement links TRBV2 to TRBJ2-6; tentatively, D is TRBD2 (5 bases). Germline V gene lookup returns CDR1 SNHLY and CDR2 FYNNEI. The V end was cut by 2 bases, the J end by 4 bases, with 9 bases between. The CDR3 length is 15 residues. CDR3 DNA sequence: TGTGCCAGCAGTGAACGGGGTTCCGGGGCCAACGTCCTGACTTTC. Its protein product is CASSERGSGANVLTF. The variable domain in full, completed from reference TRBV2 and TRBJ2-6, reads EPEVTQTPSHQVTQMGQEVILRCVPISNHLYFYWYRQILGQKVEFLVSFYNNEISEKSEIFDDQFSVERPDGSNFTLKIRSTKLEDSAMYFCASSERGSGANVLTFGAGSRLTVL.

This clone was seen once. V usage is TRBV6-5 and J usage is TRBJ1-4; no definite D call. Trimming shortened V by 8 bases and J by 4 bases, and 11 bases separated the two germline ends. Germline CDR1 MNHEY, CDR2 SVGAGI. This CDR3 has 13 amino acids. The CDR3 here is CASSGWSNEKLFF. CDR3 bases: TGTGCCAGCTCTGGATGGAGTAATGAAAAACTGTTTTTT.

This chain links TRBV6-6 with TRBJ2-7, with 9 bases aligning to TRBD1. V trimming: 4 bases; J trimming: 7 bases; junction bases outside the gene matches: 5. CDR1 is MNHNY, CDR2 SVGAGI, per germline (reference sequence). The CDR3 contains 13 residues. In DNA form, the CDR3 reads TGTGCCAGCAGTTTTACAGGGGGCGGGGAGCAGTACTTC. Protein: CASSFTGGGEQYF.

The CDR3 spells CASSSTGLEDTQYF. The CDR3 DNA reads as TGTGCCAGCAGCTCCACGGGACTAGAAGATACGCAGTATTTT. The chain couples TRBV7-3 to TRBJ2-3; 8 nucleotides line up with TRBD2. Germline V gene lookup returns CDR1 SGHTA and CDR2 FQGTGA. This CDR3 has 14 amino acids. Trimming cost V 4 bases and J 5 bases; bases outside gene matches: 5.